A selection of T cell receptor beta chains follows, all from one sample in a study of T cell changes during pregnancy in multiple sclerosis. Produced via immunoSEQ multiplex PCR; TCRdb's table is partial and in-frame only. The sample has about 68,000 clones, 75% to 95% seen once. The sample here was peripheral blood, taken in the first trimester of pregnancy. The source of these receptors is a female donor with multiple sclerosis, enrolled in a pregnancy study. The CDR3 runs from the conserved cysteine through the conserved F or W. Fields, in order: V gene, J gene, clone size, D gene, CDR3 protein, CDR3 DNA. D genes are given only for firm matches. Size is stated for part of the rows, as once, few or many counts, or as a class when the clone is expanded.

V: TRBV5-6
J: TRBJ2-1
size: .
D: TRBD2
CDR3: CASSPMASGSLNEQFF
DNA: TGTGCCAGCAGCCCGATGGCTAGCGGGAGTTTAAATGAGCAGTTCTTC

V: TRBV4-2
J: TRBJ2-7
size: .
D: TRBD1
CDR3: CASSQEVGQGFREQYF
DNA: TGTGCCAGCAGCCAAGAAGTCGGACAGGGGTTTCGCGAGCAGTACTTC

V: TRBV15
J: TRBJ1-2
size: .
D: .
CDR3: CATTPDRYSYGYTF
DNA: TGTGCCACCACCCCAGACAGATACTCCTATGGCTACACCTTC

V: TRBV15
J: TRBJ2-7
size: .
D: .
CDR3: CATSRNGGDEQYF
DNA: TGTGCCACCAGCCGCAACGGCGGGGACGAGCAGTACTTC

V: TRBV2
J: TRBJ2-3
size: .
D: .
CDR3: CASRPDRLGTDTQYF
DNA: TGTGCCAGCAGACCCGACCGGCTCGGGACAGATACGCAGTATTTT

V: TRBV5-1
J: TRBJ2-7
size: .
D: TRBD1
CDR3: CASSLTGAYEQYF
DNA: TGCGCCAGCAGCTTGACAGGGGCCTACGAGCAGTACTTC

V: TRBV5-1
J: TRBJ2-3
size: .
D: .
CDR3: CASSLAADPRGDTQYF
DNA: TGCGCCAGCAGCCTGGCCGCGGATCCTCGGGGGGATACGCAGTATTTT

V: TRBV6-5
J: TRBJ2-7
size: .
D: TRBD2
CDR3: CASSAGGGEQYF
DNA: TGTGCCAGCTCAGCGGGAGGAGGTGAGCAGTACTTC

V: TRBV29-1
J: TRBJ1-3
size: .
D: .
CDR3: CSVGLGQSGNTIYF
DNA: TGCAGCGTCGGGCTGGGCCAGTCAGGGAACACCATATATTTT

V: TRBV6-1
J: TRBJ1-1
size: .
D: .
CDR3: CASSEGGGNTEAFF
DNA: TGTGCCAGCAGTGAGGGAGGGGGGAACACTGAAGCTTTCTTT

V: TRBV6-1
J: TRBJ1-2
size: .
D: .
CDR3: CASSESRENLGGYTF
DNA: TGTGCCAGCAGTGAATCCCGGGAGAACTTAGGGGGCTACACCTTC

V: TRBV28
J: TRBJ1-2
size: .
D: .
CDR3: CASSFPGRANYGYTF
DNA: TGTGCCAGCAGTTTCCCAGGCAGGGCTAACTATGGCTACACCTTC

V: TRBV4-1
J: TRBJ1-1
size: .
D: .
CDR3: CASSQEGQFPLSSEAFF
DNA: TGCGCCAGCAGCCAAGAGGGGCAGTTCCCCTTGAGCTCTGAAGCTTTCTTT

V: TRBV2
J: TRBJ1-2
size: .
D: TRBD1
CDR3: CASSATTGGNFLTGYTF
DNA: TGTGCCAGCAGTGCAACGACAGGGGGGAATTTCTTAACTGGCTACACCTTC

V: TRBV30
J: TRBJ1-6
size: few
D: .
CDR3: CAWSVSGAGEGSPLHF
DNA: TGTGCCTGGAGTGTATCAGGGGCAGGGGAAGGTTCACCCCTCCACTTT

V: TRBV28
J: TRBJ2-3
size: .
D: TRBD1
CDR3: CASRPVTGTGNTF
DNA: TGTGCCAGCAGGCCTGTCACCGGGACAGGGAATACTTTT

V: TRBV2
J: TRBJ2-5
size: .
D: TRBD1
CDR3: CASSGDRGQETQYF
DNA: TGTGCCAGCAGTGGGGACAGGGGGCAAGAGACCCAGTACTTC

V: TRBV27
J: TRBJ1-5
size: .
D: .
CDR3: CASRGGNQPQHF
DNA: TGTGCCAGCAGAGGCGGAAATCAGCCCCAGCATTTT

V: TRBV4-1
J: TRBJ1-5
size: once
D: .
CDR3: CASSQVQGYGQPQHF
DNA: TGCGCCAGCAGCCAAGTACAGGGTTACGGTCAGCCCCAGCATTTT

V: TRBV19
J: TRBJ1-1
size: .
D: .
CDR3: CASSIDRRSLGAFF
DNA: TGTGCCAGTAGTATAGATCGGCGTTCCCTCGGGGCTTTCTTT

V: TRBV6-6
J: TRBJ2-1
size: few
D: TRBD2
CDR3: CASRGLAGGPGEFF
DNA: TGTGCCAGCAGGGGACTAGCGGGAGGGCCGGGCGAGTTCTTC

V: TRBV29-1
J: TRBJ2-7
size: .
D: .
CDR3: CSALFYREDYEQYF
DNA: TGCAGCGCCCTTTTTTACAGGGAAGATTACGAGCAGTACTTC

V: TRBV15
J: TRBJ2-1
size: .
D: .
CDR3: CATSMGGTGDEQFF
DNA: TGTGCCACCAGCATGGGCGGGACCGGGGATGAGCAGTTCTTC

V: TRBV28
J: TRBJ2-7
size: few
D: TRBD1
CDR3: CASRLTGVGEQYF
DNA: TGTGCCAGCAGATTGACAGGGGTAGGGGAGCAGTACTTC

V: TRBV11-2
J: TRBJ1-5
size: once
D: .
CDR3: CASSLHSGSGQPQHF
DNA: TGTGCCAGCAGCTTACATTCGGGATCAGGACAGCCCCAGCATTTT

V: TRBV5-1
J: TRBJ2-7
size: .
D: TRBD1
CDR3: CASSGQGWEQYF
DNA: TGCGCCAGCAGCGGACAGGGTTGGGAGCAGTACTTC

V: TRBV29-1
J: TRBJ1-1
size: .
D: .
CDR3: CSARPQGATEAFF
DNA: TGCAGCGCCCGACCCCAGGGTGCCACTGAAGCTTTCTTT

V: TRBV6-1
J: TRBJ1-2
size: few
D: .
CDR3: CASSRTALTDGYTF
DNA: TGTGCCAGCAGCCGGACAGCCCTTACGGATGGCTACACCTTC

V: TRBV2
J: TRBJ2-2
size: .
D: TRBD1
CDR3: CASSSQGVAGELFF
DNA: TGTGCCAGCAGCTCCCAGGGGGTGGCCGGGGAGCTGTTTTTT

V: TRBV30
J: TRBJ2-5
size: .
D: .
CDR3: CAWSLGLGETQYF
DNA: TGTGCCTGGAGTCTGGGTCTAGGAGAGACCCAGTACTTC

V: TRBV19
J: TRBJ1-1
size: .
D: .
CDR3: CASSLAQVTEAFF
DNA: TGTGCCAGTTCCCTGGCACAGGTTACTGAAGCTTTCTTT

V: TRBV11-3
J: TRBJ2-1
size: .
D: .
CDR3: CASSLDRATSSYNEQFF
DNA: TGTGCCAGCAGCTTAGATCGAGCGACTAGCTCCTACAATGAGCAGTTCTTC

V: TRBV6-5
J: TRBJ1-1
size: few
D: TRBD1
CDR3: CASSWTGNTEAFF
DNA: TGTGCCAGCAGCTGGACAGGAAACACTGAAGCTTTCTTT

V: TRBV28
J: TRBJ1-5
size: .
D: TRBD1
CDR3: CASSYWRTGRTQPQHF
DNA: TGTGCCAGCAGTTATTGGCGGACAGGTAGGACTCAGCCCCAGCATTTT

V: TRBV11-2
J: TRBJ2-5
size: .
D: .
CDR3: CASSFSRETQYF
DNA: TGTGCCAGCAGCTTTTCCCGGGAGACCCAGTACTTC

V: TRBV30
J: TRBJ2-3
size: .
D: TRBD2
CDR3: CAWRERGGEDTQYF
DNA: TGTGCCTGGAGGGAACGGGGGGGAGAGGATACGCAGTATTTT

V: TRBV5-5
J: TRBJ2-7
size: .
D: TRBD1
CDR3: CASSAGQGSYEQYF
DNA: TGTGCCAGCAGCGCCGGACAGGGCTCCTACGAGCAGTACTTC

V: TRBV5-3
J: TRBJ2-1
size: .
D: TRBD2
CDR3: CARSLGLGPFNEQFF
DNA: TGTGCCAGAAGCTTAGGACTAGGGCCTTTCAATGAGCAGTTCTTC

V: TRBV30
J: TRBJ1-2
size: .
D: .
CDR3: CAWAEVSGLYGYTF
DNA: TGTGCCTGGGCGGAGGTATCCGGGCTCTATGGCTACACCTTC

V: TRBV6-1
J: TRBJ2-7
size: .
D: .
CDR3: CASSELMDISYEQYF
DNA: TGTGCCAGCAGTGAGCTGATGGACATCTCCTACGAGCAGTACTTC

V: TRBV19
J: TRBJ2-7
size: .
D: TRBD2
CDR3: CASSIGRGRAYEQYF
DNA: TGTGCCAGTAGTATCGGCCGAGGGAGGGCCTACGAGCAGTACTTC

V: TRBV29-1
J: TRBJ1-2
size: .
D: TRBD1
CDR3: CSVEGIQGLPSNYGYTF
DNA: TGCAGCGTTGAAGGGATACAGGGGCTTCCTTCTAACTATGGCTACACCTTC

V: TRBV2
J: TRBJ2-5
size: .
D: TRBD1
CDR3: CASSGDRKETQYF
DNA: TGTGCCAGCAGTGGGGACAGGAAAGAGACCCAGTACTTC

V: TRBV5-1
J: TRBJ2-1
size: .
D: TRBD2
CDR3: CASSFGVAGVREQFF
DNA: TGCGCCAGCAGCTTCGGGGTAGCGGGGGTACGTGAGCAGTTCTTC

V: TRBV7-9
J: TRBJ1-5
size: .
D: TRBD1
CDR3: CASSRTGGGQPQHF
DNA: TGTGCCAGCAGCAGGACAGGGGGTGGTCAGCCCCAGCATTTT

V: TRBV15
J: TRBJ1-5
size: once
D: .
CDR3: CATSRDLSRGGQPQHF
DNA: TGTGCCACCAGCAGAGATCTTAGTAGGGGGGGCCAGCCCCAGCATTTT

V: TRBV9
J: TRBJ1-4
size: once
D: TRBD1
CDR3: CASSLRTGLNEKLFF
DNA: TGTGCCAGCAGCCTTAGGACAGGACTAAATGAAAAACTGTTTTTT

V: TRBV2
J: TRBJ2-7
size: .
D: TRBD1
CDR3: CASSDLDRGGNEQYF
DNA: TGTGCCAGCAGTGACCTTGACAGGGGAGGCAACGAGCAGTACTTC

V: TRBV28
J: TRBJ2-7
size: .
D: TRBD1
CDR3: CASTGGKYEQYF
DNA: TGTGCCAGCACAGGGGGTAAGTACGAGCAGTACTTC

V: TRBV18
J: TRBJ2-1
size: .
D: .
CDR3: CASSPQQQGTNEQFF
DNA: TGTGCCAGCTCACCCCAGCAACAGGGTACCAATGAGCAGTTCTTC

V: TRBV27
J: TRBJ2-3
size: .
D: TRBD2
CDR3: CASSFIPASGTSDTDTQYF
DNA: TGTGCCAGCAGTTTTATCCCCGCTTCCGGGACTAGCGACACAGATACGCAGTATTTT

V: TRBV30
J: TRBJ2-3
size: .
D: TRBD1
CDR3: CAWSLTLDSGGRTDTQYF
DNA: TGTGCCTGGAGTCTTACCCTCGACTCAGGGGGCCGCACAGATACGCAGTATTTT

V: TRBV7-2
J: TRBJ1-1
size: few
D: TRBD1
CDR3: CASSRDRVLMNTEAFF
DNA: TGTGCCAGCAGCCGTGACAGGGTACTAATGAACACTGAAGCTTTCTTT

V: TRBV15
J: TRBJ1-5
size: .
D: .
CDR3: CATSRVSRGNQPQHF
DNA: TGTGCCACCAGCAGAGTGAGCAGGGGCAATCAGCCCCAGCATTTT

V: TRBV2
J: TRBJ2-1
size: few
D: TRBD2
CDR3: CASSGPERGPQFF
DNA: TGTGCCAGCAGTGGTCCCGAGCGGGGACCGCAGTTCTTC

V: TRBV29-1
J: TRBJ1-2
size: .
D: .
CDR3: CSVGQGALSGYTF
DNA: TGCAGCGTTGGGCAGGGCGCTCTCTCTGGCTACACCTTC

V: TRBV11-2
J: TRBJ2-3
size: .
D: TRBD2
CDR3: CASSLGGGATDTQYF
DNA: TGTGCCAGCAGCTTAGGCGGGGGGGCGACAGATACGCAGTATTTT

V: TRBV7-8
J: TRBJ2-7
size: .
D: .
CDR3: CASSLDRQEQGQYF
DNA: TGTGCCAGCAGCTTAGATCGGCAGGAGCAGGGGCAGTACTTC

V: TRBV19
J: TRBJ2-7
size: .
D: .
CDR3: CASSLGQTYEQYF
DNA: TGTGCCAGTAGTCTCGGACAAACCTACGAGCAGTACTTC

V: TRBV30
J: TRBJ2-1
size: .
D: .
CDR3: CAWSQGSSYNEQFF
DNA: TGTGCCTGGAGTCAGGGGAGCTCCTACAATGAGCAGTTCTTC